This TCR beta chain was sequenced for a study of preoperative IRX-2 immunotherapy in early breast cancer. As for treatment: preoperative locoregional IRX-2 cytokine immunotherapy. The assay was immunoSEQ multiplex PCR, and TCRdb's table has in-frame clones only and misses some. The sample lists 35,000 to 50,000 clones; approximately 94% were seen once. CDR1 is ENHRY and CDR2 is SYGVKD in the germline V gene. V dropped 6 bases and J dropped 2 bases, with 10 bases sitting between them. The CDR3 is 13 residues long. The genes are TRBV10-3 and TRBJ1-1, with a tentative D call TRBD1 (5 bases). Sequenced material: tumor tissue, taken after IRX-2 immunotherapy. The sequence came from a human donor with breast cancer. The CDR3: CAIRGTANTEAFF. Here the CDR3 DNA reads TGTGCCATCAGAGGGACCGCTAACACTGAAGCTTTCTTT.